These T cell receptor beta chains were read from a single sample in a study of blood T cell repertoires in COVID-19. Clones were sequenced by immunoSEQ multiplex PCR, and TCRdb holds only the in-frame ones, with some missing. The data contain some 150,000 clones, around 87% of them singletons. Sequencing was performed on peripheral blood. The source is a man in his fifties with active COVID-19. CDR3s include the opening cysteine and the closing phenylalanine or tryptophan. D genes are given only for firm matches. Rows give clone size only sometimes, using once, few, many, or a class for an expanded clone.

TRBV21-1	TRBJ1-1	NA	NA	TGTGCCAGCAGCGAGGGACAGGGGGGCACATTGAACACTGAAGCTTTCTTT	CASSEGQGGTLNTEAFF
TRBV4-2	TRBJ2-7	NA	NA	TGTGCCAGCAGCCAAGGCCCGGTGTACGAGCAGTACTTC	CASSQGPVYEQYF
TRBV7-9	TRBJ2-1	NA	NA	TGTGCCAGCAGCTTATTTGGGGGGGCATTGGATGAGCAGTTCTTC	CASSLFGGALDEQFF
TRBV3-1/TRBV3-2	TRBJ2-3	NA	TRBD1	TGTGCCAGCAGCCAGAGGACAGGGAATGGGGAGCAGTATTTT	CASSQRTGNGEQYF
TRBV5-1	TRBJ2-3	NA	TRBD2	TGCGCCAGCAGCGTTAGCGGGGGCGGTCGGGATACGCAGTATTTT	CASSVSGGGRDTQYF
TRBV9	TRBJ1-5	once	NA	TGTGCCAGCAGCACAGGACAGAGCAATCAGCCCCAGCATTTT	CASSTGQSNQPQHF
TRBV6-5	TRBJ1-2	few	TRBD1	TGTGCCAGCAGAAAGACAGGGAACTATGGCTACACCTTC	CASRKTGNYGYTF
TRBV4-3	TRBJ2-7	NA	TRBD1	TGCGCCAGCAGCGCATACAGGGGCTACGAGCAGTACTTC	CASSAYRGYEQYF
TRBV3-1/TRBV3-2	TRBJ1-2	NA	TRBD1	TGTGCCAGCAGCCCCCCGGGACAGCTAGGAGGCTACACCTTC	CASSPPGQLGGYTF
TRBV29-1	TRBJ1-1	NA	NA	TGCAGCGTTAGGCAGGGCTCAAACACTGAAGCTTTCTTT	CSVRQGSNTEAFF
TRBV5-6	TRBJ2-5	NA	TRBD2	TGTGCCAGCACCCCGCCGGGGGCGGGGGGGCGACAAGAGACCCAGTACTTC	CASTPPGAGGRQETQYF